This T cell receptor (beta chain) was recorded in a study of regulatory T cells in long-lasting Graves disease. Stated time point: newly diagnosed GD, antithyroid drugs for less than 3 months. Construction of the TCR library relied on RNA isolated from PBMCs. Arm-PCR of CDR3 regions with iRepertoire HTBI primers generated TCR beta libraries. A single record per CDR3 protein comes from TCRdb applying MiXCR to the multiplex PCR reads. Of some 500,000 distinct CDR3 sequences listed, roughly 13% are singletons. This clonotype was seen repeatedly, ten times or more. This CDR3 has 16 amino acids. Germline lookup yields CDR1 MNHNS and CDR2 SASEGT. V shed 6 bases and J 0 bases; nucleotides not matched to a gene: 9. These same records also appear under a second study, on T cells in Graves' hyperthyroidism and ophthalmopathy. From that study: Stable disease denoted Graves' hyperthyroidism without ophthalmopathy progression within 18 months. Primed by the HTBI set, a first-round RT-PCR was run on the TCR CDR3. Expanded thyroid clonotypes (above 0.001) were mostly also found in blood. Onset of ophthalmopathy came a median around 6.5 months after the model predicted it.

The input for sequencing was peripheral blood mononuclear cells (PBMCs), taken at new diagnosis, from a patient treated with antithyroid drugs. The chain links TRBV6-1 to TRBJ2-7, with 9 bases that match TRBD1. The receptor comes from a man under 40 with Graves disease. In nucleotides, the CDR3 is TGTGCCAGCAGACGCGGGACAGGGCAAGGCTCCTACGAGCAGTACTTC. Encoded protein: CASRRGTGQGSYEQYF.